This TCR beta chain was recovered during a study of vaccination and CD4 T cells after COVID-19. As to treatment: approximately 9-day PBMC culture with coronavirus spike peptide pools or control peptides (ViraFEST assay). Peptide pool stimulation in ViraFEST expanded antigen-specific T cells, whose TCRs were then sequenced. When roughly 9 days of culture had elapsed, CD4+ T cells were isolated by negative selection. Notes on this clonotype: Its antigen is not known.

CD4+ T cells that had been cultured provided DNA sequenced with the Oncomine TCR Beta short-read assay. TCRdb recomputed calls from the PCR reads with MiXCR, one row per CDR3 protein. The sample yields about 17,000 distinct CDR3 sequences, around 30% seen once. Study results and caveats: Recorded median SARS-CoV-2-reactive clonotype numbers increased from about 20 to 38 without reaching significance. In convalescent patients, a median 86.3% of post-vaccine SARS-CoV-2-reactive clones appeared only after vaccination.

The V segment lost 3 bases and the J segment 5 bases; nucleotides outside the gene matches: 4. CDR1 and CDR2 from the germline V gene are MNHNS and SASEGT. CDR3 length equals 14 residues. The receptor comes from a human donor with COVID-19. The V and J genes are TRBV6-1 and TRBJ2-5; 9 nucleotides align to TRBD2. Source material: cultured CD4+ T cells from blood. The CDR3 spells CASSEGTSRETQYF. CDR3 nucleotides: TGTGCCAGCAGTGAGGGGACTAGCCGGGAGACCCAGTACTTC.